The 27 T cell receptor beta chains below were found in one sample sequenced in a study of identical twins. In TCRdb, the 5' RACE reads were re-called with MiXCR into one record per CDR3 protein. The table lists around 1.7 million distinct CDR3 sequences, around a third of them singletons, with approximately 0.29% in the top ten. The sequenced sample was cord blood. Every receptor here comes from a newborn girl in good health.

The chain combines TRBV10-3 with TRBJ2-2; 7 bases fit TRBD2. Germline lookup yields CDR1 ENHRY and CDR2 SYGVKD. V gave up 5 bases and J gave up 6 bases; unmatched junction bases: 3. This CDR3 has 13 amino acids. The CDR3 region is CAISQAGAGELFF. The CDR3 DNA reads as TGTGCCATCAGTCAGGCGGGGGCCGGGGAGCTGTTTTTT.

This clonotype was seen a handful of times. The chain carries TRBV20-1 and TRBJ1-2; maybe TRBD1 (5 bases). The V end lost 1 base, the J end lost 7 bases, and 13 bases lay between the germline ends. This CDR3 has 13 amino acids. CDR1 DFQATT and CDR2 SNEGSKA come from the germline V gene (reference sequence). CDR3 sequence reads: CSARGLQGGGYTF. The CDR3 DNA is TGCAGTGCTAGAGGTCTTCAGGGAGGTGGCTACACCTTC.

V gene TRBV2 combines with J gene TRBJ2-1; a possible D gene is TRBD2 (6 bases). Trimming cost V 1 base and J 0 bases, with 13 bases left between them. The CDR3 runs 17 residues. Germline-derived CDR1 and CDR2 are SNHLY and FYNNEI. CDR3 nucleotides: TGTGCCAGCAGTGAAGGGGTAGCGGTTAGCTCCTACAATGAGCAGTTCTTC. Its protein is CASSEGVAVSSYNEQFF.

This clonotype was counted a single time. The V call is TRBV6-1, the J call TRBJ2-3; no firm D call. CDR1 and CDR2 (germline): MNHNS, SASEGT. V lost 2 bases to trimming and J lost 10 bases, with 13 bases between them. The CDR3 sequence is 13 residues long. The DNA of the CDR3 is TGTGCCAGCAGTGAATGGTCCGAGGCTGCGCAGTATTTT. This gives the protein CASSEWSEAAQYF.

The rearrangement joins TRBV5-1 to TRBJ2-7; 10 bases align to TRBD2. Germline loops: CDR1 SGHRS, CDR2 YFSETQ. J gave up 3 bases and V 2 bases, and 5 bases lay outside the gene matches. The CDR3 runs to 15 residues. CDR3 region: CASSFSGRALYEQYF. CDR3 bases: TGCGCCAGCAGCTTCAGCGGGAGGGCCCTCTACGAGCAGTACTTC.

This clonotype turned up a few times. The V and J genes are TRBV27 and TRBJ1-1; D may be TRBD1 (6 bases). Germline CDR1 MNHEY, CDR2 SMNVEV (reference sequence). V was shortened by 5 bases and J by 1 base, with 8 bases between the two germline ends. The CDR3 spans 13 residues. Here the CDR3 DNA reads TGTGCCAGCAGTATGGACAGGAACACTGAAGCTTTCTTT. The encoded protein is CASSMDRNTEAFF.

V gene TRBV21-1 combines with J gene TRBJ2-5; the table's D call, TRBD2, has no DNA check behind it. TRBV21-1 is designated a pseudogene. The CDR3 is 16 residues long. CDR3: CASSNSLAGAQETQYF. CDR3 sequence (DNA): TGTGCCAGCAGCAATTCGCTAGCGGGAGCCCAAGAGACCCAGTACTTC.

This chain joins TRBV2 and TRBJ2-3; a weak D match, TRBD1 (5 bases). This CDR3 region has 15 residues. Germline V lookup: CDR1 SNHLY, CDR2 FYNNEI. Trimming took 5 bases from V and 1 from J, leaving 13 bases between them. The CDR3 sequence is CASSTQGSRTDTQYF. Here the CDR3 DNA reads TGTGCCAGCAGTACCCAGGGATCTCGCACAGATACGCAGTATTTT.

The CDR3, as DNA: TGTGCCAGCTCACCACGAGTTGGGACTGTAACCTACGAGCAGTACTTC. It yields the protein CASSPRVGTVTYEQYF. The chain recombines TRBV18 with TRBJ2-7; D is possibly TRBD2 (6 bases). The length of the CDR3 is 16 residues. CDR1 and CDR2 (germline): KGHSH, LQKENI. V gave up 1 base and J gave up 2 bases, with 15 bases separating them.

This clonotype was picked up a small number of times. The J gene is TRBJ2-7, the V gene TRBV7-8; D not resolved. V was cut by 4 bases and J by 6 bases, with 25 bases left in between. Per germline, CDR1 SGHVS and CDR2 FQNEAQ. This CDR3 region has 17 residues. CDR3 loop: CASSSRILAPKLLEQYF. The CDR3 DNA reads TGTGCCAGCAGCTCCAGGATATTAGCACCCAAGCTCCTCGAGCAGTACTTC.

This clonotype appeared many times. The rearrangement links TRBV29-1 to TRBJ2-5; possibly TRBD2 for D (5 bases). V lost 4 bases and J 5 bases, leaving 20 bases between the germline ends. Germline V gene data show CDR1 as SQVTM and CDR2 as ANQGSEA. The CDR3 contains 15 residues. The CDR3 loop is CSVGKRYLLPETQYF. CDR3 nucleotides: TGCAGCGTTGGGAAGCGGTACCTTCTTCCGGAGACCCAGTACTTC. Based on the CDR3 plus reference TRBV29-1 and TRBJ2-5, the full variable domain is SAVISQKPSRDICQRGTSLTIQCQVDSQVTMMFWYRQQPGQSLTLIATANQGSEATYESGFVIDKFPISRPNLTFSTLTVSNMSPEDSSIYLCSVGKRYLLPETQYFGPGTRLLVL.

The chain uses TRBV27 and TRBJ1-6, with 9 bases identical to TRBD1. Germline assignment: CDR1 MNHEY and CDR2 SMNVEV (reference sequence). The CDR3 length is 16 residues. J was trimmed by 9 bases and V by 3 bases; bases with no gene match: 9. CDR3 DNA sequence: TGTGCCAGCAGTTTTGAAGGAACAGGGGGCGCTTCACCCCTCCACTTT. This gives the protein CASSFEGTGGASPLHF.

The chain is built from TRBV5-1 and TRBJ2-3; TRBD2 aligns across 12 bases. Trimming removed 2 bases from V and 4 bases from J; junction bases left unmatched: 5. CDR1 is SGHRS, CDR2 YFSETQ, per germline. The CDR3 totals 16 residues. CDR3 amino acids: CASSFRLAGEADTQYF. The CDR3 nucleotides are TGCGCCAGCAGCTTCCGACTAGCGGGAGAGGCAGATACGCAGTATTTT.

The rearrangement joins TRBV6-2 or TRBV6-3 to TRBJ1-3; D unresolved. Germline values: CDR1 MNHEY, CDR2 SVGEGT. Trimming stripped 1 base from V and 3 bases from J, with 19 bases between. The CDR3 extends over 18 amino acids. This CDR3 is CASSYFFGDDDGGNTIYF. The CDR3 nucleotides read TGTGCCAGCAGTTACTTCTTCGGGGATGACGACGGTGGAAACACCATATATTTT.

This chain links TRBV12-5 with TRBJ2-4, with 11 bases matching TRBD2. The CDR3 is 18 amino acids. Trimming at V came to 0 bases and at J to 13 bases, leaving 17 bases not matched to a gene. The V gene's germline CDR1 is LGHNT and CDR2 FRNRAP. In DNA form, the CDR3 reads TGTGCTAGTGGTTTGGTCTCTCCTAGCGGGAGGCTTTACAATGAGCAGTACTTC. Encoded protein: CASGLVSPSGRLYNEQYF. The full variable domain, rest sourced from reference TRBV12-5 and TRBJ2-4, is DARVTQTPRHKVTEMGQEVTMRCQPILGHNTVFWYRQTMMQGLELLAYFRNRAPLDDSGMPKDRFSAEMPDATLATLKIQPSEPRDSAVYFCASGLVSPSGRLYNEQYFGAGTRLSVL.

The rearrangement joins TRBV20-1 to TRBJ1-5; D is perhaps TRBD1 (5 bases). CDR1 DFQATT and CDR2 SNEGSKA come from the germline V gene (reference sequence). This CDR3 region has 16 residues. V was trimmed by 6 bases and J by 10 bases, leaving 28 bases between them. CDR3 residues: CSALGKYADTGNPQHF. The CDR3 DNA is TGCAGTGCCCTTGGGAAGTATGCGGACACGGGCAATCCCCAGCATTTT.

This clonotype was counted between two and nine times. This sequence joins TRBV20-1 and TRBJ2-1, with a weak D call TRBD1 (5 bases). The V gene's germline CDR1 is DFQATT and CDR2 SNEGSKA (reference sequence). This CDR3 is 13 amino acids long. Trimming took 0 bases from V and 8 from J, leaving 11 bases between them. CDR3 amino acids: CSARDFREYEQFF. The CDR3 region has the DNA TGCAGTGCTAGAGATTTCAGGGAATATGAGCAGTTCTTC.

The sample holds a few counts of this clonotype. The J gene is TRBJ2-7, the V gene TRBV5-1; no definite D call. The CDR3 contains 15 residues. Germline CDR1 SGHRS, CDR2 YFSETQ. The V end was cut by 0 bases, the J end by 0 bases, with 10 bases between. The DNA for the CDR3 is TGCGCCAGCAGCTTGGCTCAGGTGCCCTCCTACGAGCAGTACTTC. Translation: CASSLAQVPSYEQYF.

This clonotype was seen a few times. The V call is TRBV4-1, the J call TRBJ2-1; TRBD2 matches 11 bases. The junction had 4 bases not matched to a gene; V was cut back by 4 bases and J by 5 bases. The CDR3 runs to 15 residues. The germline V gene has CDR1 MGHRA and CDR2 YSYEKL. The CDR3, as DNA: TGCGCCAGCAGCCTTCCGGGACTAGCGGACAATGAGCAGTTCTTC. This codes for CASSLPGLADNEQFF.

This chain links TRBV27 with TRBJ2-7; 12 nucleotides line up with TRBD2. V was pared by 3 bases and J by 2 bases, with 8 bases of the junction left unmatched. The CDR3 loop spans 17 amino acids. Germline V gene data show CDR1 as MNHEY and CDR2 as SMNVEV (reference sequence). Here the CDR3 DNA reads TGTGCCAGCAGTTTGGTCCTAGCGGGGGGGCCTACCTACGAGCAGTACTTC. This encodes CASSLVLAGGPTYEQYF.

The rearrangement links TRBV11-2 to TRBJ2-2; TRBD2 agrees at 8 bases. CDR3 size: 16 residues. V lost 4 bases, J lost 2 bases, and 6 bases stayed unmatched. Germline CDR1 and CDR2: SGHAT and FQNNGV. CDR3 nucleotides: TGTGCCAGCAGCTCAGACCTAGCGGGTAACACCGGGGAGCTGTTTTTT. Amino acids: CASSSDLAGNTGELFF.

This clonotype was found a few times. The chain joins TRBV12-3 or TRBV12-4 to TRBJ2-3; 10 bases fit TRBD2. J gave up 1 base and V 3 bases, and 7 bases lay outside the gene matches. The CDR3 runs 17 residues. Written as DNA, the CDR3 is TGTGCCAGCAGTTTGGTTAGCGGGAGGATTGGCACAGATACGCAGTATTTT. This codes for CASSLVSGRIGTDTQYF.

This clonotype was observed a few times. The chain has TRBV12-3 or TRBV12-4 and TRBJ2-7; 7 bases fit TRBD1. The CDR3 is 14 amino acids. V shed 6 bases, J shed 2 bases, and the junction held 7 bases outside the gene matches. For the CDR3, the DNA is TGTGCCAGCAGCCCCGACAGGGTAACCTACGAGCAGTACTTC. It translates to CASSPDRVTYEQYF.

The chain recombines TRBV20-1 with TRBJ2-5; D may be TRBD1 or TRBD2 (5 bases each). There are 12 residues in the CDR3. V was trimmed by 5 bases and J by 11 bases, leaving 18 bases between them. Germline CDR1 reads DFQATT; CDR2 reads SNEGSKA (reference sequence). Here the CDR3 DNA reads TGCAGTGCTGTTAGCGAGGGGAATGAGCAGTACTTC. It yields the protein CSAVSEGNEQYF.

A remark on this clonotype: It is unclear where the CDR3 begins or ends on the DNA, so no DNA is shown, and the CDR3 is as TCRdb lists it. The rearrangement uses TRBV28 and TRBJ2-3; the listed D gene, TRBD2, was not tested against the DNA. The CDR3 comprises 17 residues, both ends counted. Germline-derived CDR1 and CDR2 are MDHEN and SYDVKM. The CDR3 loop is CASSSSSAGGQTDTQYF.

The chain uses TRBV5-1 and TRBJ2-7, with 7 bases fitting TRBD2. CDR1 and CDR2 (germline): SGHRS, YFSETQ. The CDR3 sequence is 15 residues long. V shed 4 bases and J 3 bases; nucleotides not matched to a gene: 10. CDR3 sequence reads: CASSHGGSGFYEQYF. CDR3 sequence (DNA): TGCGCCAGCAGCCACGGGGGGTCAGGTTTCTACGAGCAGTACTTC.

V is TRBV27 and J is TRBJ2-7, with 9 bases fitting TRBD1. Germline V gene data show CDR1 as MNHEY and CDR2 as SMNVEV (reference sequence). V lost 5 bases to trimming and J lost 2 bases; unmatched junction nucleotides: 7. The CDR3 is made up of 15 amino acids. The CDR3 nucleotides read TGTGCCAGCAGTCTCCGGGACAGGGTGACCTACGAGCAGTACTTC. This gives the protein CASSLRDRVTYEQYF.